This T cell receptor (beta chain) was identified during a study of blood T cell repertoires in COVID-19. Study at large: From T cells, B-cell-depleted T cells, or PBMCs came the material, which was cDNA or gDNA.

Looked up from germline, CDR1 is SSHAT and CDR2 is FNYEAQ (reference sequence). This CDR3 region has 20 residues. On this clone itself: One end of the junction does not line up with germline, which may come from a read error.

Authors' methods: Reference gene primers were amplified, and this amplification served to estimate nucleated cell counts. Clones were sequenced by immunoSEQ multiplex PCR, and TCRdb holds only the in-frame ones, with some missing. The V and J calls and the clone size are those of that table, but D and trimming were determined from the DNA. The sample contains about 190,000 clones, about 82% of which appear only once. The gene calls are TRBV7-7 and TRBJ2-1, with 16 bases lining up with TRBD2. Sequencing was performed on PBMCs or T cells enriched from blood (not recorded which). This TCR came from a woman in her thirties who had recovered from COVID-19. The CDR3 bases are TGTGCTAGCAGCCTAAATTACGGGACTAGCGGGAGGGTACCCTACAATGAGCAGTTCTTC. Translated: CASSLNYGTSGRVPYNEQFF.